This is a list of T cell receptor beta chains from one sample in a study of T cell responses to AZD1222 COVID-19 vaccine. The method was immunoSEQ multiplex PCR; TCRdb's version includes in-frame clones alone and lacks a portion of them. The sample carries under 150,000 clones, just under 95% recorded once. The material was peripheral blood, obtained 28 days after the second AZD1222 dose. The receptors derive from an adult who received the AZD1222 COVID-19 vaccine. The CDR3 runs from the conserved cysteine through the conserved F or W.

TRBV7-2	TRBJ1-1	CASSLRQGWTEAFF
TRBV19	TRBJ2-2	CAIRSGVGTGELFF
TRBV7-2	TRBJ1-1	CASSLVLREDTEAFF
TRBV7-2	TRBJ2-5	CASSLMAGETQYF
TRBV18	TRBJ1-6	CASSPSQGTNSPLHF
TRBV7-2	TRBJ1-1	CASSLAGRAVNTEAFF
TRBV19	TRBJ2-2	CASSVGRVGELFF
TRBV12-5	TRBJ1-2	CASGLPSPAGNPYGYTF
TRBV7-2	TRBJ1-1	CASSFGQAGAFF
TRBV30	TRBJ1-2	CAWSVRSNYGYTF
TRBV5-1	TRBJ1-1	CASSGTGGNTEAFF
TRBV10-3	TRBJ2-7	CAISDGLAGNEQYF
TRBV3-1/TRBV3-2	TRBJ2-1	CASSQDASGGANEQFF
TRBV3-1/TRBV3-2	TRBJ1-1	CASSQGTDTEAFF
TRBV6-2/TRBV6-3	TRBJ2-7	CASSSGNHYEQYF
TRBV6-5	TRBJ2-3	CASRLAESTDTQYF
TRBV12-3/TRBV12-4	TRBJ2-5	CASRVTGVETQYF
TRBV4-2	TRBJ1-2	CASSQTGGDGYTF
TRBV15	TRBJ1-2	CATSRDMTDYGYTF
TRBV5-1	TRBJ2-7	CASSSAGTGSSEQYF
TRBV7-3	TRBJ1-6	CASSLGTPNSPLHF
TRBV5-6	TRBJ2-1	CASSLGGAGSYNEQFF
TRBV28	TRBJ2-3	CASSSVSGPSRDTQYF
TRBV6-2/TRBV6-3	TRBJ1-1	CASSYSTFRGEAFF
TRBV12-3/TRBV12-4	TRBJ1-1	CASSFTGDTEAFF
TRBV7-8	TRBJ2-7	CASTQGLAGGEQYF
TRBV2	TRBJ1-1	CASKGGRRDTEAFF
TRBV2	TRBJ2-3	CASSEESGTRTDTQYF
TRBV19	TRBJ2-3	CASTDRGQGSDTQYF
TRBV10-3	TRBJ2-1	CAISAERDYNEQFF
TRBV7-2	TRBJ2-5	CASSKQGGGPQETQYF